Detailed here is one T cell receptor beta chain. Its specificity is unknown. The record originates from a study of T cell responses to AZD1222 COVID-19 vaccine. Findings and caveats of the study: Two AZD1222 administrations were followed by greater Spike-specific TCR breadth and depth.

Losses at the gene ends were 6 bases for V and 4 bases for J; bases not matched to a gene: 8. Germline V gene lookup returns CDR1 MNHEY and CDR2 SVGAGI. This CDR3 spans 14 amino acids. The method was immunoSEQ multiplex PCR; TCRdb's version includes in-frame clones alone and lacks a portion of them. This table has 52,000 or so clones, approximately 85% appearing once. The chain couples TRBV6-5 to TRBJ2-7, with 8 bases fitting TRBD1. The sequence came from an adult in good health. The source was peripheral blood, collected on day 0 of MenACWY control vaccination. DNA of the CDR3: TGTGCCAGCAGGCCGCCAGGGGGCATTTACGAGCAGTACTTC. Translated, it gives CASRPPGGIYEQYF.